The sequence of this T cell receptor (beta chain) was determined in a study of blood T cell repertoires in COVID-19. Study background: The origin of the acute and convalescent COVID-19 samples was the United States, Italy and Spain. Nucleic acid was either cDNA or gDNA, and it came from T cells, B-cell-depleted T cells, or PBMCs.

The CDR3 totals 15 residues. The V segment lost 4 bases and the J segment 5 bases; nucleotides outside the gene matches: 10. Germline V lookup: CDR1 SGHRS, CDR2 YFSETQ. This clone was observed a single time. Per the original data handling: Using reference gene primer amplification, nucleated cell counts were estimated. The protocol was immunoSEQ multiplex PCR, while the TCRdb copy is restricted to in-frame clones and leaves out a portion. D and trimming were read from the DNA, whereas the V and J calls and clone size are those reported in that table. The sample has 15,000 to 20,000 clones, about nine tenths seen once.

The V call is TRBV5-1, the J call TRBJ2-7; 9 bases align to TRBD1. The TCR originated in a human donor in a cohort sampled during active COVID-19. Sequenced material: peripheral blood. CDR3 bases: TGCGCCAGCAGCCTTGCCGGGACAGGGCTCCACGAGCAGTACTTC. Translating it yields CASSLAGTGLHEQYF.